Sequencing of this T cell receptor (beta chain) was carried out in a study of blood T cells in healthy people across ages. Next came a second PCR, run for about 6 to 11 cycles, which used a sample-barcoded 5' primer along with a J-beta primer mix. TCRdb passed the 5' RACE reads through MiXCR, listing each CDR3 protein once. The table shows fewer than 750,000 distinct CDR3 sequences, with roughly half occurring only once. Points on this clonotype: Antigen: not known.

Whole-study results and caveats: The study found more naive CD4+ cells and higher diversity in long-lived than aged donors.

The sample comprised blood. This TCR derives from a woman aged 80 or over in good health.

The CDR3 spells CSVAGDSNQPQHF. The DNA of the CDR3 is TGCAGCGTTGCAGGGGATAGCAATCAGCCCCAGCATTTT. The J gene is TRBJ1-5, the V gene TRBV29-1, with D perhaps matching TRBD1 (6 bases). Germline CDR1 SQVTM, CDR2 ANQGSEA. The CDR3 is 13 residues long. The ends were cut back, 4 bases at V and 0 bases at J, with 7 bases in the middle.